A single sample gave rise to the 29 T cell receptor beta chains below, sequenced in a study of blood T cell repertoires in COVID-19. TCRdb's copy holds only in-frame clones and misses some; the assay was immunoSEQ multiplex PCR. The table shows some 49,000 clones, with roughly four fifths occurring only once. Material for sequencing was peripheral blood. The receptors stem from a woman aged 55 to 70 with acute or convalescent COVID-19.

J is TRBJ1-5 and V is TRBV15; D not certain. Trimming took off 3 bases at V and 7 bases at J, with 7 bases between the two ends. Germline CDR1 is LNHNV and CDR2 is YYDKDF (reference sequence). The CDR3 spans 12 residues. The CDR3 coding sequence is TGTGCCACCAGCAGGGGGAGACAGCCCCAGCATTTT. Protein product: CATSRGRQPQHF.

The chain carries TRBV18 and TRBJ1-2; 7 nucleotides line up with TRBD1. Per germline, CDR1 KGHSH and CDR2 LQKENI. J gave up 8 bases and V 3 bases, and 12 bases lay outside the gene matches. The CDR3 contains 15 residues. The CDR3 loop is CASSPSVTGVGGYTF. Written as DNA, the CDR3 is TGTGCCAGCTCACCTTCCGTAACAGGGGTCGGGGGCTACACCTTC.

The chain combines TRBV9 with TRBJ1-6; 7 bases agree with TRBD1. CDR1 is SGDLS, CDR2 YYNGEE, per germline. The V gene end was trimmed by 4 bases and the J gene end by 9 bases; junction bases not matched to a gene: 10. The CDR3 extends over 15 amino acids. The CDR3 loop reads CASSPQGRQASPLHF. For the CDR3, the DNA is TGTGCCAGCAGCCCACAGGGGCGTCAGGCTTCACCCCTCCACTTT.

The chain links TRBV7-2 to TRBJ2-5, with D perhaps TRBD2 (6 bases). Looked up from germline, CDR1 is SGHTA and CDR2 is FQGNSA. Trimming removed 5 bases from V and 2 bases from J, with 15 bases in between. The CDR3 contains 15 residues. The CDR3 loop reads CASSPGASLQETQYF. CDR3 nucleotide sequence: TGTGCCAGCAGCCCGGGAGCCTCTTTACAAGAGACCCAGTACTTC.

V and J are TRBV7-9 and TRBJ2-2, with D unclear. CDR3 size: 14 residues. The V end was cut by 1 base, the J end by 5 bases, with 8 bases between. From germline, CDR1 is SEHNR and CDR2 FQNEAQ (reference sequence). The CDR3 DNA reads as TGTGCCAGCAGCTTAGAGAGAGCGACCGGGGAGCTGTTTTTT. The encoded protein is CASSLERATGELFF.

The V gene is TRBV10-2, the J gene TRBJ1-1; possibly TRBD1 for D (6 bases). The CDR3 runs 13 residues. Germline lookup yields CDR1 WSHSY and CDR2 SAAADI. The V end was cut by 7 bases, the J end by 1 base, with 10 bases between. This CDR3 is CASIAGANTEAFF. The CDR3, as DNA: TGCGCCAGCATTGCAGGGGCGAACACTGAAGCTTTCTTT.

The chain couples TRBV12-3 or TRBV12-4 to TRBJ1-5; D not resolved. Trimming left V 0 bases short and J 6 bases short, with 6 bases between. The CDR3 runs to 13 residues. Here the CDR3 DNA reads TGTGCCAGCAGTTTAGCAGCGACTCAGCCCCAGCATTTT. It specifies CASSLAATQPQHF.

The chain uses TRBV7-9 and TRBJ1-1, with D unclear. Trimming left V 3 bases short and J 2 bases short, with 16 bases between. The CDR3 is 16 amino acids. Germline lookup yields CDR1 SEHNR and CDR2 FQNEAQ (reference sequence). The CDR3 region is CASSFISNLQNTEAFF. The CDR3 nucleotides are TGTGCCAGCAGCTTTATTAGCAACCTTCAAAACACTGAAGCTTTCTTT.

The chain's CDR3 is CASSFAVEQYF. In DNA, the CDR3 is TGTGCCAGCAGCTTTGCGGTCGAGCAGTACTTC. The chain joins TRBV7-9 to TRBJ2-7, with D unresolved. The CDR3 sequence is 11 residues long. Germline CDR1 reads SEHNR; CDR2 reads FQNEAQ (reference sequence). V dropped 3 bases and J dropped 6 bases, with 6 bases sitting between them.

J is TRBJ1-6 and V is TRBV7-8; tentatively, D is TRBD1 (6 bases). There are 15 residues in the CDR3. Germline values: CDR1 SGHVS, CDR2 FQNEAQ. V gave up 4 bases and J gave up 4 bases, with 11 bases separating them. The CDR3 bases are TGTGCCAGCAGCTCAGGACAGACATATAATTCACCCCTCCACTTT. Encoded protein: CASSSGQTYNSPLHF.

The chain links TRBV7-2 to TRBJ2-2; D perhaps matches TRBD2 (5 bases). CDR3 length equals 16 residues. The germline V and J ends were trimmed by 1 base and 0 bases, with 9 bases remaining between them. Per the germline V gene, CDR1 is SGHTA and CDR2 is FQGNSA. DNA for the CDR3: TGTGCCAGCAGCTTAGGCCGGACTTCGAACACCGGGGAGCTGTTTTTT. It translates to CASSLGRTSNTGELFF.

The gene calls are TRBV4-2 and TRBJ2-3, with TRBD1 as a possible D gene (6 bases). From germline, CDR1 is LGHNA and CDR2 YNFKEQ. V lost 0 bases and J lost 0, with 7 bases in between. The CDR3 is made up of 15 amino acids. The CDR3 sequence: CASSQDRGSTDTQYF. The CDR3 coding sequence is TGTGCCAGCAGCCAAGACAGGGGAAGCACAGATACGCAGTATTTT.

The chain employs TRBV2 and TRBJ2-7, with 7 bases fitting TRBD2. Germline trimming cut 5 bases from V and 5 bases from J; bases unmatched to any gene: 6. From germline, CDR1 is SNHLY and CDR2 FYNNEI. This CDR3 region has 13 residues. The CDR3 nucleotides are TGTGCCAGCAGTCCTCGGGACTACCACGAGCAGTACTTC. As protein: CASSPRDYHEQYF.

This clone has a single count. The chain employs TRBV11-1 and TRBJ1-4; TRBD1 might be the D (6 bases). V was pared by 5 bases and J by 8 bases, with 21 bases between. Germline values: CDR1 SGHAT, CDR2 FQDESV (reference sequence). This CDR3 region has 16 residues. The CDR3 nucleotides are TGTGCCAGCAGCGAACCCAACAGGGCTGGGAACGAAAAACTGTTTTTT. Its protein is CASSEPNRAGNEKLFF.

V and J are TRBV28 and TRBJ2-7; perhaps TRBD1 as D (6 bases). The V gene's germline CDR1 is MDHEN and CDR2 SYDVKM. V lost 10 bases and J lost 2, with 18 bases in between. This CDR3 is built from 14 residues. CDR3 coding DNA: TGTGCCATCCAGGACAGCAGGGGAACCTACGAGCAGTACTTC. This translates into CAIQDSRGTYEQYF.

The CDR3 region has the DNA TGTGCCAGCCGGGACAGGGCTGGCGGGGAGCTGTTTTTT. It specifies CASRDRAGGELFF. This chain joins TRBV6-6 and TRBJ2-2, with TRBD1 identical over 9 bases. Germline V gene lookup returns CDR1 MNHNY and CDR2 SVGAGI (reference sequence). V shed 8 bases, J shed 7 bases, and the junction held 5 bases outside the gene matches. This CDR3 has 13 residues.

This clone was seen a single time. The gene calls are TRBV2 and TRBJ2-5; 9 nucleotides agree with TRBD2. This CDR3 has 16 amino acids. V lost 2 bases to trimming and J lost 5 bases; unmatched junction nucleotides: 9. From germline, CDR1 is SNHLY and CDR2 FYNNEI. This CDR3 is CASSESGGGVVETQYF. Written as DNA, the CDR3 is TGTGCCAGCAGTGAATCCGGCGGGGGGGTTGTGGAGACCCAGTACTTC.

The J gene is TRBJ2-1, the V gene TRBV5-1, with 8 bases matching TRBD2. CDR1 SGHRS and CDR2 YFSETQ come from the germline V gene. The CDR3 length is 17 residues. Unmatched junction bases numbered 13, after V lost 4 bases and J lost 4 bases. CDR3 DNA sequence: TGCGCCAGCAGCCCCGGGGTTGATAGCGGGACATACAATGAGCAGTTCTTC. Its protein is CASSPGVDSGTYNEQFF.

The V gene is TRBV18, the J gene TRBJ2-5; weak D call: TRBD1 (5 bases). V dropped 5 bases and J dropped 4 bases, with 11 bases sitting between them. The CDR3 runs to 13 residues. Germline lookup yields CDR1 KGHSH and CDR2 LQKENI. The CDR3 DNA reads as TGTGCCAGCTCAGAGAGACAGAGAGAGACCCAGTACTTC. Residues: CASSERQRETQYF.

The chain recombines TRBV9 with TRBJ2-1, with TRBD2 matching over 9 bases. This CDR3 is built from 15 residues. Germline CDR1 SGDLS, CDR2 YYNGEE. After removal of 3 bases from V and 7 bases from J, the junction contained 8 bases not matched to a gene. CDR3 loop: CASSASGGPENEQFF. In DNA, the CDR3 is TGTGCCAGCAGCGCCAGCGGGGGGCCCGAAAATGAGCAGTTCTTC.

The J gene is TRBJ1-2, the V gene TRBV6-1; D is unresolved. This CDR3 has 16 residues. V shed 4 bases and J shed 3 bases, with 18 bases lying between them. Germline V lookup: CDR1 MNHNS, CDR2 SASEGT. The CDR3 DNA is TGTGCCAGCAGTGGATTTCACCCGACTGGATACTATGGCTACACCTTC. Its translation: CASSGFHPTGYYGYTF.

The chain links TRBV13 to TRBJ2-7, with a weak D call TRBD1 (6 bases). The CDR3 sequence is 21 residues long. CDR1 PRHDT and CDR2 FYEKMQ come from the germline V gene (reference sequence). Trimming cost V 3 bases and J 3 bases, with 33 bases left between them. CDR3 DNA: TGTGCCAGCAGCTTCAGGTTGGACAGTGTTCGAGGTCTTAGGTACGACTACGAGCAGTACTTC. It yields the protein CASSFRLDSVRGLRYDYEQYF. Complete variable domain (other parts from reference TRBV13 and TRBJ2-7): AAGVIQSPRHLIKEKRETATLKCYPIPRHDTVYWYQQGPGQDPQFLISFYEKMQSDKGSIPDRFSAQQFSDYHSELNMSSLELGDSALYFCASSFRLDSVRGLRYDYEQYFGPGTRLTVT.

The CDR3 DNA follows: TGTGCCAGTAGTATAGGTACAGCTGGTTCATCCTATAATTCACCCCTCCACTTT. It specifies CASSIGTAGSSYNSPLHF. This sequence joins TRBV19 and TRBJ1-6; no clear D gene. Looked up from germline, CDR1 is LNHDA and CDR2 is SQIVND (reference sequence). CDR3 length equals 18 residues. V lost 1 base and J lost 1, with 14 bases in between.

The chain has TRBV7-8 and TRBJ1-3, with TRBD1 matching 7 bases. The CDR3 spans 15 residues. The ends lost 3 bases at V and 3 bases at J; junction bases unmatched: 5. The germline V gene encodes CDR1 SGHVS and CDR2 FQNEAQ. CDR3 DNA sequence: TGTGCCAGCAGCTTCGACAGGGCAAGTGGAAACACCATATATTTT. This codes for CASSFDRASGNTIYF. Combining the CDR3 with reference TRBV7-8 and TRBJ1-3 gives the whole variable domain GAGVSQSPRYKVAKRGQDVALRCDPISGHVSLFWYQQALGQGPEFLTYFQNEAQLDKSGLPSDRFFAERPEGSVSTLKIQRTQQEDSAVYLCASSFDRASGNTIYFGEGSWLTVV.

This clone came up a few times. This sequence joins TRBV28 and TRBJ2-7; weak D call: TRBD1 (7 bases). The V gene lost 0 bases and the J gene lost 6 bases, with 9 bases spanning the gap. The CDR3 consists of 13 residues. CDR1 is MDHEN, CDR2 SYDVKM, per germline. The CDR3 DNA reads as TGTGCCAGCAGTTTATGGCAGGGGGGCGAGCAGTACTTC. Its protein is CASSLWQGGEQYF.

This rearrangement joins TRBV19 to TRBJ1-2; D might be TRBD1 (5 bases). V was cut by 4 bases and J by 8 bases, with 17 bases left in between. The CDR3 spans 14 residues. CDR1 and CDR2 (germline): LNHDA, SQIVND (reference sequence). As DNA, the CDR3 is TGTGCCAGTAGTAAGACCCCCAGGGTGGGGGGCTACACCTTC. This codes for CASSKTPRVGGYTF.

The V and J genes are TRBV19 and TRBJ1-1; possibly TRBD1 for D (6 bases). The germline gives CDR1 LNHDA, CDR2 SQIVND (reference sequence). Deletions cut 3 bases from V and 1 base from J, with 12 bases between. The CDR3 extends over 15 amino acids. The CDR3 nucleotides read TGTGCCAGTAGTATCGATGACAGGTCGAACACTGAAGCTTTCTTT. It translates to CASSIDDRSNTEAFF. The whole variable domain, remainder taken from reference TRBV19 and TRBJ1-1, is DGGITQSPKYLFRKEGQNVTLSCEQNLNHDAMYWYRQDPGQGLRLIYYSQIVNDFQKGDIAEGYSVSREKKESFPLTVTSAQKNPTAFYLCASSIDDRSNTEAFFGQGTRLTVV.

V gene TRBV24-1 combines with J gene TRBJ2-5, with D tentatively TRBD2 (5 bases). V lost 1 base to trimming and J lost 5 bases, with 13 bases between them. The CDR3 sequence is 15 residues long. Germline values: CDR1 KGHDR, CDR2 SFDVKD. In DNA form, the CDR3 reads TGTGCCACCAGTGATTTTGGACTGGGCGTTGAGACCCAGTACTTC. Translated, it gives CATSDFGLGVETQYF.

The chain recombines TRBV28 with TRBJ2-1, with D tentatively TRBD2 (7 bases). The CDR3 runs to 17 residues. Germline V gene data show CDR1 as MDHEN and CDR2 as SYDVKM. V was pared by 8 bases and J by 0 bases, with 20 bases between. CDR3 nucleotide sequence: TGTGCCAGCGGCATGGGGGGGGCCCAGAGCTCCTACAATGAGCAGTTCTTC. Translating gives CASGMGGAQSSYNEQFF.